The present T cell receptor beta chain was sequenced within a study of tumor and adjacent non-tumor tissue in lung cancer (dated by TCRdb to the late 2010s). Looking at the study overall: By cancer type, the cohort comprised about 13 adenocarcinoma patients, 2 squamous cell carcinoma patients and 1 small cell lung cancer patient. Ages among the approximately 15 patients ranged from about 30 to 85 years, there were around 10 men and 5 women, and disease was at TNM stage I to III. Sequencing generated a total of some 130 million productive TCRbeta reads, averaging about 4.2 million reads per sample. Bulk TCRbeta repertoires were compared between lung tumor tissue and matched distant non-tumor lung tissue obtained from 15 or so lung cancer patients. TCRbeta CDR3 sequencing was performed on approximately 30 paired specimens, with one tumor sample and one normal lung sample collected per patient. Broader findings and caveats from the paper: Tumor tissue showed significantly higher TCR diversity (inverse Simpson) than normal lung tissue, at 431.37 vs 166.20 (P = 0.0075, Mann-Whitney U test). TCR diversity was significantly higher in younger patients, and higher tumor TCR diversity was associated with shorter overall and disease-free survival. The top 100 clones accounted for a significantly larger cumulative portion of the repertoire in normal lung than in tumor tissue. With only 15 patients in the cohort, the authors noted that larger samples and more detailed clinical data are needed. Because peripheral blood was not sequenced, blood TCRbeta repertoires in the lung cancer patients of the study were not examined. Neither the sequencing platform nor unique molecular identifiers are mentioned in the methods.

Including the terminal cysteine and phenylalanine, the CDR3 comprises 14 residues. Kept here is only the CDR3 DNA, which spans 42 bases and is read in frame from base 1. Sequences KGHSH (CDR1) and LQKENI (CDR2) are obtained from the germline V gene. V and J lose 8 bases and 4 bases, and a span of 14 bases separates them. As regards this clonotype: The specificity of this receptor is unknown. No qualities accompany the bases; no much larger clone lies one base away.

RNA was isolated from bulk unsorted tissue, and RNA quality was assessed with a NanoDrop ND-1000 and an Agilent 2100. Normal lung samples were distant non-tumor tissue taken more than 3 cm from the tumor edge. All donors had newly diagnosed lung cancer, had not received prior chemotherapy, and were admitted for thoracic surgery in China between August and November 2014. The study excluded patients who had received radiotherapy or chemotherapy before or who had another cancer at the same time. Surgical tissue pieces of 1-2 cm3 were preserved in RNAlater solution and stored at -80 °C until use. Library generation was performed with multiplex PCR. The instrument was an Illumina HiSeq 2500. Following protocols modified from ARM-PCR, the researchers constructed TCRbeta libraries through three rounds of nested PCR with primers (Table S4). Before sequencing, PCR products of 200-500 bp were excised from the gel and purified with the QIAquick gel extraction kit. The paper's processing steps were these. Trimmomatic was used to clean the reads, FLASH was used to merge the reads into complete CDR3 sequences, and MiTCR was used to assign the reads to V(D)J germline segments. Clonal diversity was computed as the inverse Simpson's index with VDJtools. A read counted as productive if the sequence was in-frame and lacked a premature stop codon. TCRdb itself trimmed the public reads at Q25 with fastp, ran MiXCR and retained productive beta chains. Identical CDR3 proteins give one entry, which carries the most common genes and DNA. Clone size and V and J calls follow TCRdb, not the original study. For this sample the table gives roughly 90,000 distinct CDR3 sequences, of which around 80% were detected only once. The ten largest account for 21% of the sample.

The V and J segments used are TRBV18 and TRBJ1-4; the D gene remains uncertain. The specimen sequenced was distant non-tumor lung tissue. The source is a woman aged 50 to 60 with non-small cell lung cancer. The CDR3 loop reads CASTLRPSNEKLFF. The DNA is TGTGCCAGCACTCTCAGGCCAAGTAATGAAAAACTGTTTTTT.